These 20 T cell receptor beta chains came from one sample sequenced in a study of T cell responses to AZD1222 COVID-19 vaccine. The table came from immunoSEQ multiplex PCR; TCRdb's copy has only in-frame clones and leaves some out. Of around 140,000 clones listed, 75% to 90% were seen once; the top ten hold around 1.6%. The sample was peripheral blood, taken on day 0 of AZD1222 vaccination. All receptors come from an adult in good health.

The chain links TRBV5-1 to TRBJ1-4, with D hard to call. CDR3 length: 14 amino acids. Deletions cut 4 bases from V and 8 bases from J, with 15 bases between. Germline V gene lookup returns CDR1 SGHRS and CDR2 YFSETQ. The CDR3 nucleotides are TGCGCCAGCAGCCCGGCAGGCCTGGAAGAAAAACTGTTTTTT. It is translated as CASSPAGLEEKLFF.

V and J are TRBV4-1 and TRBJ2-7, with TRBD1 matching over 7 bases. The CDR3 is 17 amino acids. V lost 3 bases and J lost 2; bases outside the gene matches: 13. Germline V gives CDR1 MGHRA, CDR2 YSYEKL. This chain's CDR3 is CASSQGQGRDRTYEQYF. In DNA, the CDR3 is TGCGCCAGCAGCCAGGGCCAAGGCAGGGACAGAACCTACGAGCAGTACTTC.

This clone was observed once. The rearrangement uses TRBV11-2 and TRBJ2-7; 11 bases are shared with TRBD2. This CDR3 has 15 amino acids. V was clipped by 1 base and J by 5 bases; unmatched bases: 4. Germline V lookup: CDR1 SGHAT, CDR2 FQNNGV. CDR3 amino acids: CASSLVPLAGDEQYF. The CDR3 nucleotides read TGTGCCAGCAGCTTAGTTCCACTAGCGGGAGACGAGCAGTACTTC.

This rearrangement joins TRBV11-1 to TRBJ2-1; D is possibly TRBD2 (5 bases). Germline V lookup: CDR1 SGHAT, CDR2 FQDESV (reference sequence). This CDR3 has 15 residues. Trimming shortened V by 5 bases and J by 5 bases, and 16 bases separated the two germline ends. The CDR3, as DNA: TGTGCCAGCAGCCAACGGCGAGGGAGCGACAATGAGCAGTTCTTC. It yields the protein CASSQRRGSDNEQFF.

The rearrangement uses TRBV7-2 and TRBJ1-2; 9 bases map to TRBD1. This CDR3 has 17 residues. CDR1 is SGHTA and CDR2 is FQGNSA in the germline V gene. J was trimmed by 0 bases and V by 1 base; bases with no gene match: 6. CDR3 DNA: TGTGCCAGCAGCTTAGGGCCGGACAGGGGAGCTAACTATGGCTACACCTTC. This sequence encodes CASSLGPDRGANYGYTF.

The chain is built from TRBV15 and TRBJ2-5; D ambiguous. V shed 4 bases and J shed 2 bases, with 5 bases lying between them. CDR3 length: 12 residues. Germline-derived CDR1 and CDR2 are LNHNV and YYDKDF (reference sequence). CDR3 DNA sequence: TGTGCCACCAGCACTAAACAAGAGACCCAGTACTTC. Amino acid sequence: CATSTKQETQYF.

This chain joins TRBV24-1 and TRBJ2-3, with D possibly being TRBD1 (6 bases). Looked up from germline, CDR1 is KGHDR and CDR2 is SFDVKD. This CDR3 has 14 amino acids. The V gene lost 4 bases and the J gene lost 2 bases, with 9 bases spanning the gap. CDR3 region: CATSDRTATDTQYF. CDR3 DNA: TGTGCCACCAGTGACCGGACAGCCACAGATACGCAGTATTTT.

This clone was seen more than once but under ten times. V is TRBV7-8 and J is TRBJ2-7; D uncertain. V lost 8 bases, J lost 13 bases, and 18 bases lay in between. The CDR3 is 11 amino acids. Germline CDR1 is SGHVS and CDR2 is FQNEAQ. The CDR3 nucleotides read TGTGCCAGCTTTATTTTACCCCCCCTTTACTTC. Translating it yields CASFILPPLYF. The whole variable domain, remainder taken from reference TRBV7-8 and TRBJ2-7, is GAGVSQSPRYKVAKRGQDVALRCDPISGHVSLFWYQQALGQGPEFLTYFQNEAQLDKSGLPSDRFFAERPEGSVSTLKIQRTQQEDSAVYLCASFILPPLYFGPGTRLTVT.

The rearrangement joins TRBV19 to TRBJ1-2, with D unclear. The CDR3 totals 15 residues. Trimming took 6 bases from V and 2 from J, leaving 16 bases between them. Germline V gene sequence: CDR1 LNHDA, CDR2 SQIVND (reference sequence). CDR3 sequence (DNA): TGTGCCAGTAGCCCCCCCCGCGGGGAGAACTATGGCTACACCTTC. Amino acid sequence: CASSPPRGENYGYTF. The full variable domain, its missing parts supplied by reference TRBV19 and TRBJ1-2, is DGGITQSPKYLFRKEGQNVTLSCEQNLNHDAMYWYRQDPGQGLRLIYYSQIVNDFQKGDIAEGYSVSREKKESFPLTVTSAQKNPTAFYLCASSPPRGENYGYTFGSGTRLTVV.

This clone was detected only once. The CDR3 sequence: CATKREGALGNTIYF. In DNA form, the CDR3 reads TGTGCCACCAAACGAGAGGGGGCATTAGGAAACACCATATATTTT. This chain uses TRBV6-5 with TRBJ1-3, with 7 bases lining up with TRBD1. CDR3 length: 15 amino acids. Germline CDR1 reads MNHEY; CDR2 reads SVGAGI. V lost 10 bases to trimming and J lost 4 bases; unmatched junction nucleotides: 13.

This rearrangement joins TRBV5-1 to TRBJ1-1; tentatively, D is TRBD1 (5 bases). V gave up 5 bases and J gave up 10 bases, with 21 bases separating them. The CDR3 consists of 14 residues. Germline-derived CDR1 and CDR2 are SGHRS and YFSETQ. DNA for the CDR3: TGCGCCAGCAGATCCGGGACCTCTACTATTTCAGCTTTCTTT. Its protein is CASRSGTSTISAFF.

The chain couples TRBV11-2 to TRBJ2-7; a possible D gene is TRBD1 (6 bases). The CDR3 is 13 residues long. Germline V gene lookup returns CDR1 SGHAT and CDR2 FQNNGV. Trimming took off 3 bases at V and 3 bases at J, with 9 bases between the two ends. In DNA, the CDR3 is TGTGCCAGCAGCTTTGGGACACTCTACGAGCAGTACTTC. Residues: CASSFGTLYEQYF.

This clone was counted only a few times. The CDR3 DNA reads TGCGCCAGCAAATACAGGGGGGATGACTACGAGCAGTACTTC. It encodes CASKYRGDDYEQYF. The chain employs TRBV5-1 and TRBJ2-7; 8 nucleotides align to TRBD1. The CDR3 is made up of 14 amino acids. The germline CDR1 and CDR2 sequences are SGHRS and YFSETQ. V dropped 6 bases and J dropped 3; count of bases not matched to a gene: 8.

A remark on this clone: At the DNA level, this CDR3 is encoded by other sequences in the same sample as well. The genes are TRBV19 and TRBJ2-2; D gene unclear. The CDR3 covers 12 residues. Trimming took 3 bases from V and 5 from J, leaving 4 bases between them. CDR1 and CDR2 from the germline V gene are LNHDA and SQIVND (reference sequence). CDR3 coding DNA: TGTGCCAGTAGTATCGGGACCGGGGAGCTGTTTTTT. Its translation is CASSIGTGELFF.

In this sample, this clone turned up once. The rearrangement joins TRBV6-5 to TRBJ2-1; a possible D gene is TRBD1 (6 bases). Trimming took 7 bases from V and 4 from J, leaving 14 bases between them. Looked up from germline, CDR1 is MNHEY and CDR2 is SVGAGI. This CDR3 contains 14 residues. In DNA form, the CDR3 reads TGTGCCAGCATGCCCGGGACACATTACAATGAGCAGTTCTTC. This encodes CASMPGTHYNEQFF.

The gene calls are TRBV7-6 and TRBJ2-1; unclear D gene. V was shortened by 5 bases and J by 8 bases, with 13 bases between the two germline ends. Germline loops: CDR1 SGHVS, CDR2 FNYEAQ. The CDR3 is 13 amino acids. CDR3 sequence: CASSQTAFYEQFF. CDR3 bases: TGTGCCAGCAGCCAAACGGCCTTCTATGAGCAGTTCTTC.

The V gene is TRBV7-6, the J gene TRBJ1-1, with D possibly being TRBD1 (5 bases). Between the trimmed V and J ends, which lost 2 bases and 5 bases, there was a span of 12 bases. Per germline, CDR1 SGHVS and CDR2 FNYEAQ. This CDR3 spans 14 amino acids. The CDR3 nucleotides read TGTGCCAGCAGCTTAAGCCGGGGGGGGACTGAAGCTTTCTTT. Translated: CASSLSRGGTEAFF.

The chain combines TRBV7-3 with TRBJ2-1; D gene unclear. Per germline, CDR1 SGHTA and CDR2 FQGTGA. The CDR3 is 16 residues long. Trimming took 2 bases from V and 0 from J, leaving 11 bases between them. CDR3 in DNA: TGTGCCAGCAGCTTAGTTGCGGTCGGCTCCTACAATGAGCAGTTCTTC. Residues: CASSLVAVGSYNEQFF.

This clone was seen once. The V and J genes are TRBV5-1 and TRBJ2-2, with 7 bases lining up with TRBD2. Germline V CDR1 and CDR2: SGHRS, YFSETQ. The CDR3 covers 17 residues. The junction had 15 bases not matched to a gene; V was cut back by 4 bases and J by 6 bases. The CDR3 spells CASSLLPGGSRAGELFF. CDR3 in DNA: TGCGCCAGCAGCCTCCTCCCGGGAGGTTCGAGGGCCGGGGAGCTGTTTTTT.

The chain joins TRBV7-6 to TRBJ2-5; tentative D call: TRBD1 (5 bases). Germline CDR1 and CDR2: SGHVS and FNYEAQ. Between the trimmed V and J ends, which lost 5 bases and 7 bases, there was a span of 20 bases. CDR3 size: 15 residues. The CDR3 DNA sequence: TGTGCCAGCAGCCTCAGTTGGACACGCCAGGGGACCCAGTACTTC. Its protein is CASSLSWTRQGTQYF.